The table lists the clone carrying this T cell receptor beta chain with many counts. The CDR3 contains 17 residues. Germline V CDR1 and CDR2: MGHRA, YSYEKL. With 6 bases clipped from V and 3 bases from J, the junction kept 9 bases outside the gene matches. The sample is drawn from a study of T cell repertoires in cytomegalovirus infection. MiXCR, applied by TCRdb to the reads, yields one record per CDR3 protein. Found here are 480,000 or so distinct CDR3 sequences, 11% of them singletons; the top ten hold about 9.4%. Sequencing input: PBMCs. The chain links TRBV4-1 to TRBJ2-3; 13 nucleotides align to TRBD2. The sequence was obtained from a human donor in good health (CMV status not recorded). Some clones in this sample may be carry-over from other donors' samples. As DNA, the CDR3 is TGCGCCAGCAGACTAGGACTAGCGGGAGCCGGTACAGATACGCAGTATTTT. Translating it yields CASRLGLAGAGTDTQYF.